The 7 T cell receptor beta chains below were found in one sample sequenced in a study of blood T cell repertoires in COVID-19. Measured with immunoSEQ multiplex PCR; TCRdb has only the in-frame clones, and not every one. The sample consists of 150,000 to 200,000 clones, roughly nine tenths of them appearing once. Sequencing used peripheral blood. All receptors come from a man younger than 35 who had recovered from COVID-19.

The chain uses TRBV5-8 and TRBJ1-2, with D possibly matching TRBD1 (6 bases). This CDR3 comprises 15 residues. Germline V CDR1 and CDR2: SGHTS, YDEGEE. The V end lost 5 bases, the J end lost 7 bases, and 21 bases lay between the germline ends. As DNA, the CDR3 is TGTGCCAGCAGATCTACCGACAGGATCTTTCCTGGCTACACCTTC. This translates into CASRSTDRIFPGYTF.

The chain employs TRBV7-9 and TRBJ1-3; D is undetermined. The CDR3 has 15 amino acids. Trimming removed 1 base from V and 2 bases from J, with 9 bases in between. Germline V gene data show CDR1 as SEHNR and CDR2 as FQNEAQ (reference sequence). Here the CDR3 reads CASSLGAEAGNTIYF. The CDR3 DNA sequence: TGTGCCAGCAGCTTAGGAGCAGAGGCTGGAAACACCATATATTTT.

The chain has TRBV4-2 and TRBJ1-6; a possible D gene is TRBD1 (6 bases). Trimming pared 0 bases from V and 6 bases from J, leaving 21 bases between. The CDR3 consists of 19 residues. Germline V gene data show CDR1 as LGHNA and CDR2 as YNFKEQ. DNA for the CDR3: TGTGCCAGCAGCCAAGATCCCCTCCCCCCGACAGGCCCTAATTCACCCCTCCACTTT. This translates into CASSQDPLPPTGPNSPLHF.

The CDR3 loop is CAISGSGSSYEQYF. CDR3 nucleotide sequence: TGTGCCATCAGTGGCAGCGGTTCGTCCTACGAGCAGTACTTC. The chain employs TRBV10-3 and TRBJ2-7; D might be TRBD2 (5 bases). Germline V gives CDR1 ENHRY, CDR2 SYGVKD. The CDR3 extends over 14 amino acids. Trimming removed 4 bases from V and 1 base from J, with 11 bases in between.

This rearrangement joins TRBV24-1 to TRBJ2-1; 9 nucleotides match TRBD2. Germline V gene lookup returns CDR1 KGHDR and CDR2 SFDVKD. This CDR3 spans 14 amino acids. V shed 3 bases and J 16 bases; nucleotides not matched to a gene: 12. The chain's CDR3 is CATSDPAGREGLFF. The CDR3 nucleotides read TGTGCCACCAGTGATCCCGCAGGGCGGGAGGGCCTTTTCTTC.

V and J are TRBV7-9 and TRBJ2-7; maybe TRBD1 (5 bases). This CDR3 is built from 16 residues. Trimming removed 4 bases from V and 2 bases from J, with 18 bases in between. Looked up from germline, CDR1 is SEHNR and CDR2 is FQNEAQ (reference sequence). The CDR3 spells CASSYNDGALPYEQYF. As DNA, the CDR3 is TGTGCCAGCAGCTATAACGATGGGGCTCTGCCCTACGAGCAGTACTTC.

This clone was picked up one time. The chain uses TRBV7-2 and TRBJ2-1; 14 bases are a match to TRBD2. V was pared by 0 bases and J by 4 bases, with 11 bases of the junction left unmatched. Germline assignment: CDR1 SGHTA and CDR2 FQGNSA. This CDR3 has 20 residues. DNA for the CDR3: TGTGCCAGCAGCTTAGCGCCCGGGACTAGCGGGAGAAGAGGGTACAATGAGCAGTTCTTC. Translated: CASSLAPGTSGRRGYNEQFF.